This T cell receptor beta chain was identified during a study of response to subunit inactivated influenza vaccine. This clonotype was detected only a few times. With V trimmed by 6 bases and J by 1 base, 12 bases remained unmatched. The CDR3 has 19 amino acids. Germline values: CDR1 LGHDT, CDR2 YNNKEL (reference sequence). A single record per CDR3 protein comes from TCRdb applying MiXCR to the RT-PCR reads. The sample carries fewer than 800,000 distinct CDR3 sequences, approximately 15% recorded once. The sample consisted of PBMCs from blood, taken 11 to 12 days after vaccination. The chain recombines TRBV3-1 with TRBJ2-1; 13 bases fit TRBD2. The receptor was isolated from a man aged 50-59 years who received an inactivated influenza vaccine. The CDR3 region has the DNA TGTGCCAGCAGGTCCTGGACTAGCGGGGGCGAATCGTCCTACAATGAGCAGTTCTTC. It translates to CASRSWTSGGESSYNEQFF.